The 30 T cell receptor beta chains below all came from one sample that was sequenced in a study of vaccination and CD4 T cells after COVID-19. The Oncomine TCR Beta short-read assay generated sequence data from the DNA of cultured CD4+ T cells. TCRdb re-derived calls from the PCR reads in MiXCR, one entry per CDR3 protein. In the table there are about 10,000 distinct CDR3 sequences, about 60% of which are singletons. Described treatment: approximately 9-day PBMC culture with coronavirus spike peptide pools or control peptides (ViraFEST assay). The antigens of these receptors remain unknown. Sequencing input: CD4+ T cells from blood, cultured in vitro. These receptors all come from a human donor who had recovered from COVID-19.

The rearrangement joins TRBV19 to TRBJ1-2; 7 bases fit TRBD1. The V segment lost 4 bases and the J segment 8 bases; nucleotides outside the gene matches: 4. The germline CDR1 and CDR2 sequences are LNHDA and SQIVND (reference sequence). The CDR3 runs 12 residues. The CDR3 loop is CASSRQGYGYTF. The DNA for the CDR3 is TGTGCCAGTAGTAGACAGGGTTACGGCTACACCTTC.

This chain links TRBV7-6 with TRBJ2-2; a possible D gene is TRBD2 (5 bases). Germline loops: CDR1 SGHVS, CDR2 FNYEAQ. The CDR3 sequence is 14 residues long. V was trimmed by 8 bases and J by 8 bases, leaving 18 bases between them. CDR3 in DNA: TGTGCCAGCGCCAACCCAGACGGGAAAGGGGAGCTGTTTTTT. Amino acid sequence: CASANPDGKGELFF.

This clonotype counts as medium-sized. This chain joins TRBV20-1 and TRBJ1-6, with D maybe TRBD1 (5 bases). CDR3 length: 13 amino acids. Trimming shortened V by 1 base and J by 7 bases, and 8 bases separated the two germline ends. The V gene's germline CDR1 is DFQATT and CDR2 SNEGSKA (reference sequence). CDR3 region: CSARVWGNSPLHF. CDR3 DNA: TGCAGTGCTAGAGTATGGGGGAATTCACCCCTCCACTTT.

Only a few counts were recorded for this clonotype. The chain has TRBV7-2 and TRBJ1-6, with D hard to call. CDR3 length: 16 residues. Germline CDR1 reads SGHTA; CDR2 reads FQGNSA. The V end was cut by 5 bases, the J end by 1 base, with 12 bases between. This CDR3 is CASSPFMGSYNSPLHF. DNA of the CDR3: TGTGCCAGCAGCCCGTTTATGGGTTCCTATAATTCACCCCTCCACTTT.

The V call is TRBV6-1, the J call TRBJ2-5, with D perhaps matching TRBD1 or TRBD2 (6 bases each). Per germline, CDR1 MNHNS and CDR2 SASEGT. This CDR3 contains 13 residues. V lost 0 bases, J lost 7 bases, and 9 bases lay in between. The DNA of the CDR3 is TGTGCCAGCAGTGAAGCAGGGGGAGGGACCCAGTACTTC. Protein sequence: CASSEAGGGTQYF.

The J gene is TRBJ2-7, the V gene TRBV11-2, with D perhaps TRBD1 (6 bases). CDR3 length: 16 amino acids. Germline lookup yields CDR1 SGHAT and CDR2 FQNNGV. V lost 5 bases and J lost 3, with 20 bases in between. Here the CDR3 reads CASSLSRQVTFYEQYF. In DNA, the CDR3 is TGTGCCAGCAGCCTAAGCCGACAGGTCACTTTCTACGAGCAGTACTTC. Full variable domain (remainder filled in from reference TRBV11-2 and TRBJ2-7): EAGVAQSPRYKIIEKRQSVAFWCNPISGHATLYWYQQILGQGPKLLIQFQNNGVVDDSQLPKDRFSAERLKGVDSTLKIQPAKLEDSAVYLCASSLSRQVTFYEQYFGPGTRLTVT.

The chain uses TRBV20-1 and TRBJ2-3, with D possibly being TRBD2 (7 bases). Looked up from germline, CDR1 is DFQATT and CDR2 is SNEGSKA (reference sequence). This CDR3 is 14 amino acids long. Trimming stripped 6 bases from V and 2 bases from J, with 15 bases between. CDR3 nucleotide sequence: TGCAGTGCCAAAGGGGGGGGTAACACAGATACGCAGTATTTT. It encodes CSAKGGGNTDTQYF.

This clonotype has only a few counts. The chain recombines TRBV6-2 or TRBV6-3 with TRBJ2-5; no clear D. Germline CDR1 MNHEY, CDR2 SVGEGT. V lost 1 base, J lost 1 base, and 10 bases lay in between. The CDR3 has 15 residues. DNA of the CDR3: TGTGCCAGCAGTTACTTGCCTACCTCCCAAGAGACCCAGTACTTC. The encoded protein is CASSYLPTSQETQYF.

The rearrangement uses TRBV19 and TRBJ1-1; D unclear. The CDR3 consists of 13 residues. Germline lookup yields CDR1 LNHDA and CDR2 SQIVND (reference sequence). In DNA form, the CDR3 reads TGTGCGACGGTCGAGCAGCCCGGCACTGAAGCTTTCTTT. Its translation is CATVEQPGTEAFF.

The CDR3 region has the DNA TGTGCCAGCAGTTACGCGGCCCCTCGTGGCGCTTATACCTACGAGCAGTACTTC. It encodes CASSYAAPRGAYTYEQYF. The V gene is TRBV6-5, the J gene TRBJ2-7, with D hard to call. CDR1 is MNHEY, CDR2 SVGAGI, per germline. Between the trimmed V and J ends, which lost 2 bases and 2 bases, there was a span of 22 bases. The CDR3 has 18 amino acids.

The V gene is TRBV24-1, the J gene TRBJ2-3, with 14 bases aligning to TRBD2. The germline CDR1 and CDR2 sequences are KGHDR and SFDVKD. This CDR3 has 15 residues. V trimming: 4 bases; J trimming: 9 bases; junction bases outside the gene matches: 5. The DNA for the CDR3 is TGTGCCACCAGTGAGGGACTAGCGGGAGTAGTAACGCAGTATTTT. Translation gives CATSEGLAGVVTQYF.

V is TRBV7-9 and J is TRBJ1-5; no definite D call. V was shortened by 5 bases and J by 11 bases, with 13 bases between the two germline ends. CDR3 size: 12 residues. Germline CDR1 SEHNR, CDR2 FQNEAQ (reference sequence). The CDR3 reads CASSRGPEAQHF. The CDR3 nucleotides are TGTGCCAGCAGCAGAGGACCAGAGGCCCAGCATTTT.

This clonotype was counted between two and nine times. The V call is TRBV20-1, the J call TRBJ1-5; 7 nucleotides line up with TRBD1. This CDR3 contains 15 residues. The germline CDR1 and CDR2 sequences are DFQATT and SNEGSKA (reference sequence). The ends lost 0 bases at V and 2 bases at J; junction bases unmatched: 4. CDR3 in amino acids: CSARDRRGGNQPQHF. CDR3 in DNA: TGCAGTGCTAGAGATCGCAGGGGGGGCAATCAGCCCCAGCATTTT.

V gene TRBV6-1 combines with J gene TRBJ2-5; D is perhaps TRBD1 or TRBD2 (7 bases each). Trimming removed 3 bases at V and 4 bases at J, with 15 bases between. Germline V gene sequence: CDR1 MNHNS, CDR2 SASEGT. The CDR3 is 15 amino acids. CDR3 in DNA: TGTGCCAGCAGTGAGCTCCCAGGGGGGGCAGAGACCCAGTACTTC. Protein: CASSELPGGAETQYF.

The rearrangement links TRBV12-3 or TRBV12-4 to TRBJ2-3; unclear D gene. Between the trimmed V and J ends, which lost 2 bases and 8 bases, there was a span of 11 bases. The CDR3 spans 13 residues. CDR3 nucleotide sequence: TGTGCCAGCAGTTTAAGGAGTTCCGGTACGCAGTATTTT. Its translation: CASSLRSSGTQYF.

The chain employs TRBV7-2 and TRBJ2-7; D is unresolved. Trimming stripped 4 bases from V and 0 bases from J, with 7 bases between. CDR3 length equals 13 residues. The germline gives CDR1 SGHTA, CDR2 FQGNSA. Written as DNA, the CDR3 is TGTGCCAGCAGCTCAGATACCTCCTACGAGCAGTACTTC. Protein: CASSSDTSYEQYF.

The chain joins TRBV18 to TRBJ1-6, with no clear D. The ends were cut back, 1 base at V and 7 bases at J, with 11 bases in the middle. There are 15 residues in the CDR3. The germline V gene encodes CDR1 KGHSH and CDR2 LQKENI. As DNA, the CDR3 is TGTGCCAGCTCACCACTTGCAGGTGGAAATTCACCCCTCCACTTT. This codes for CASSPLAGGNSPLHF.

V usage is TRBV20-1 and J usage is TRBJ2-1; 8 nucleotides align to TRBD2. Trimming at V came to 1 base and at J to 7 bases, leaving 27 bases not matched to a gene. Germline values: CDR1 DFQATT, CDR2 SNEGSKA (reference sequence). The CDR3 consists of 21 residues. The CDR3 loop is CSARVSSPGLVAMRTENEQFF. CDR3 bases: TGCAGTGCTAGAGTGTCCTCCCCGGGACTAGTTGCGATGAGGACTGAGAATGAGCAGTTCTTC.

This clonotype showed up just a few times. The CDR3 nucleotides are TGCAGTGCTAGAACTATATCTGGAAACACCATATATTTT. This encodes CSARTISGNTIYF. V and J are TRBV20-1 and TRBJ1-3, with no clear D. Trimming removed 2 bases at V and 1 base at J, with 6 bases between. The CDR3 extends over 13 amino acids. Looked up from germline, CDR1 is DFQATT and CDR2 is SNEGSKA (reference sequence).

This clonotype was seen only a few times. The chain has TRBV18 and TRBJ2-3; D is undetermined. V shed 0 bases and J shed 6 bases, with 10 bases lying between them. The CDR3 covers 14 residues. The germline CDR1 and CDR2 sequences are KGHSH and LQKENI. The CDR3 protein is CASSPPSGVDTQYF. For the CDR3, the DNA is TGTGCCAGCTCACCACCGAGTGGGGTGGATACGCAGTATTTT.

This clonotype was found a few times. V is TRBV7-2 and J is TRBJ2-3; maybe TRBD2 (6 bases). Trimming took off 1 base at V and 8 bases at J, with 13 bases between the two ends. CDR1 SGHTA and CDR2 FQGNSA come from the germline V gene. The CDR3 length is 14 residues. This CDR3 reads CASSLEGGAPTQYF. CDR3 nucleotides: TGTGCCAGCAGCTTAGAGGGCGGGGCCCCTACGCAGTATTTT.

This clonotype was seen only once. The chain uses TRBV7-6 and TRBJ2-2; D is unresolved. V was clipped by 3 bases and J by 1 base, with 6 bases between them. In germline, CDR1 is SGHVS, CDR2 FNYEAQ. CDR3 length equals 14 residues. The DNA for the CDR3 is TGTGCCAGCAGCTTCTTACAGAACACCGGGGAGCTGTTTTTT. Amino acid sequence: CASSFLQNTGELFF.

The chain employs TRBV20-1 and TRBJ1-1, with TRBD1 matching 7 bases. The CDR3 is 12 residues long. J lost 5 bases, V lost 2 bases, and 2 bases had no gene match. The germline V gene has CDR1 DFQATT and CDR2 SNEGSKA (reference sequence). CDR3 coding DNA: TGCAGTGCTAGACAGGGGGAAACTGAAGCTTTCTTT. As protein: CSARQGETEAFF.

The rearrangement uses TRBV19 and TRBJ1-1; D might be TRBD1 (5 bases). With 4 bases removed from V and 13 bases from J, the gap between germline ends came to 10 bases. The CDR3 loop spans 10 amino acids. Germline lookup yields CDR1 LNHDA and CDR2 SQIVND (reference sequence). In nucleotides, the CDR3 is TGTGCCAGTAGTAGACAGAAGCTTTTCTTT. Translating gives CASSRQKLFF.

V usage is TRBV6-1 and J usage is TRBJ1-1; 9 bases agree with TRBD1. The CDR3 is made up of 14 amino acids. J gave up 2 bases and V 7 bases, and 5 bases lay outside the gene matches. CDR1 is MNHNS and CDR2 is SASEGT in the germline V gene. CDR3 protein: CASTAQGANTEAFF. The CDR3 DNA follows: TGTGCCAGCACTGCACAGGGGGCAAACACTGAAGCTTTCTTT.

This chain joins TRBV5-4 and TRBJ1-3; no clear D gene. The V gene's germline CDR1 is SGHNT and CDR2 YYREEE (reference sequence). Trimming took 0 bases from V and 8 from J, leaving 12 bases between them. This CDR3 is 14 amino acids long. The CDR3 spells CASSLEAGSDTIYF. CDR3 bases: TGTGCCAGCAGCTTGGAGGCTGGGAGCGACACCATATATTTT.

The V call is TRBV7-3, the J call TRBJ2-1, with 10 nucleotides matching TRBD1. Germline V gives CDR1 SGHTA, CDR2 FQGTGA. Trimming took 5 bases from V and 10 from J; bases not matched to a gene: 8. This CDR3 has 14 amino acids. Written as DNA, the CDR3 is TGTGCCAGCAGCCCGTCCCGGGACAGGGGCGAGCAGTTCTTC. Translation gives CASSPSRDRGEQFF. The full variable domain, in which reference TRBV7-3 and TRBJ2-1 provide the parts outside the CDR3, is GAGVSQTPSNKVTEKGKYVELRCDPISGHTALYWYRQSLGQGPEFLIYFQGTGAADDSGLPNDRFFAVRPEGSVSTLKIQRTERGDSAVYLCASSPSRDRGEQFFGPGTRLTVL.

This rearrangement joins TRBV2 to TRBJ1-2, with 7 bases fitting TRBD1. Trimming cost V 7 bases and J 4 bases; bases outside gene matches: 6. Germline CDR1 SNHLY, CDR2 FYNNEI. The CDR3 spans 13 residues. For the CDR3, the DNA is TGTGCCAGCATTCGACAGGGCCCCTATGGCTACACCTTC. Its protein product is CASIRQGPYGYTF. Combining the CDR3 with reference TRBV2 and TRBJ1-2 gives the whole variable domain EPEVTQTPSHQVTQMGQEVILRCVPISNHLYFYWYRQILGQKVEFLVSFYNNEISEKSEIFDDQFSVERPDGSNFTLKIRSTKLEDSAMYFCASIRQGPYGYTFGSGTRLTVV.

This chain links TRBV5-1 with TRBJ2-2; 9 bases match TRBD2. This CDR3 spans 20 amino acids. Germline V gives CDR1 SGHRS, CDR2 YFSETQ. V shed 3 bases and J 0 bases; nucleotides not matched to a gene: 15. For the CDR3, the DNA is TGCGCCAGCAGCTCTTCACCCCGGCTAGCGGGACTCTCGAACACCGGGGAGCTGTTTTTT. This encodes CASSSSPRLAGLSNTGELFF.

The V call is TRBV4-3, the J call TRBJ2-3; D is ambiguous. V lost 0 bases and J lost 1, with 8 bases in between. Per germline, CDR1 LGHNA and CDR2 YSLEER. The CDR3 contains 15 residues. DNA for the CDR3: TGCGCCAGCAGCCAAGATCCTAGAGGCACAGATACGCAGTATTTT. Translation: CASSQDPRGTDTQYF.